These T cell receptor beta chains were read from a single sample in a study of graft-versus-host responses after intestinal transplantation. Produced via immunoSEQ multiplex PCR; TCRdb's table is partial and in-frame only. Of more than 10,000 clones in the sample, about 83% were seen once. The starting material was PBMCs, obtained roughly 19 weeks after transplant. The receptors derive from a human patient who received an intestinal transplant, so some T cells may come from the graft donor. Both conserved end residues are trimmed from each CDR3. Clone size is stated in some rows and not others, as once, few, many or a class when expanded.

size,V,J,CDR3
NA,TRBV7-8,TRBJ2-7,ASTMAGGLSYEQY
NA,TRBV7-8,TRBJ2-7,ASSLGPVYEQY
NA,TRBV7-6,TRBJ1-3,ASSQRQGRNTIY
NA,TRBV5-1,TRBJ2-3,ASSSPPAPGRGTDTQY
NA,TRBV4-1,TRBJ1-2,ASSQDPVREGYGYT
NA,TRBV25-1,TRBJ1-6,ASSEPDREVSPLH
NA,TRBV7-9,TRBJ2-7,ASSPSGRAGYEQY
NA,TRBV10-1,TRBJ2-7,ASSETESSYEQY
NA,TRBV6-5,TRBJ2-7,ASGAPGLAHEQY
NA,TRBV7-3,TRBJ2-5,ASSPGAGLETQY
NA,TRBV15,TRBJ2-5,ATRLAGGGQETQY
NA,TRBV9,TRBJ2-2,ASAQGAGNGELF
NA,TRBV13,TRBJ2-3,ASSSQGGRDTQY
NA,TRBV10-3,TRBJ2-7,AISESIEQY
NA,TRBV7-6,TRBJ2-1,ASSLATLNRGHYNEQF
NA,TRBV6-1,TRBJ2-1,ASSDRLTNEQF
NA,TRBV6-5,TRBJ1-1,ASSAGGITEAF
NA,TRBV7-9,TRBJ2-7,ASSLVRGANYEQY
NA,TRBV5-4,TRBJ2-6,ASSWDSFSGANVLT
NA,TRBV6-1,TRBJ2-7,ASSEGMTGSYEQY
once,TRBV7-8,TRBJ2-1,ASSLALRHPPGDEQF
NA,TRBV6-5,TRBJ2-1,ASNRGGVSEQF
NA,TRBV28,TRBJ1-2,ASTGTVYGYT
NA,TRBV18,TRBJ1-2,ASSASGTEGYT
NA,TRBV6-5,TRBJ2-7,ASSYGPAYEQY
NA,TRBV9,TRBJ2-6,ASSVERFEDRGYSGANVLT
NA,TRBV5-1,TRBJ2-7,ASSLLVGQGIYEQY
few,TRBV6-4,TRBJ2-2,ASSRDDAGELF
NA,TRBV6-1,NA,ASKNSGTAYEQY